This T cell receptor beta chain came from a study of regulatory T cells in long-lasting Graves disease (dated by TCRdb to the early 2020s). For the study in its entirety: To count as having persistent Graves' disease, a patient had to have received antithyroid drug treatment for over 5 years with TSH receptor autoantibodies remaining persistently positive. Peripheral blood TCR sequencing and RNA sequencing compared persistent Graves' disease patients with newly diagnosed Graves' disease patients. The study was registered as a clinical trial and conducted in China. TCR sequencing covered some 13 persistent and approximately 20 newly diagnosed Graves' disease patients, some 33 samples in total. Antithyroid drugs had been taken for approximately 10 years on average by persistent Graves' disease patients in the clinical cohort.

The method behind the library was multiplex PCR. Sequencing took place on an Illumina HiSeq 4000. CDR3 regions were amplified by Arm-PCR with iRepertoire HTBI primers to construct TCR beta libraries. Before sequencing, the PCR products underwent gel purification. In the authors' own workflow: A total of fewer than 80 TRBV and 14 TRBJ segments were identified across samples and were used for gene usage analysis of CDR3 amino acid clonotypes. Filtered high-quality paired reads were merged into contigs using COPE and FqMerger. BLAST was used to align contigs to IMGT TRBV, TRBD and TRBJ reference genes, with CDR3 defined following IMGT. Any clonotype with a frequency above 0.1% was classified as a highly expanded clone. Repertoire diversity was measured by Shannon entropy, and V-J evenness by the Gini coefficient. Clonotypes shared by more than one individual were considered public. TCRdb reprocessed the public reads (quality trimming at Q25 with fastp, clone calling with MiXCR) and kept in-frame beta chains. Identical CDR3 protein sequences are pooled into one entry, listed with their most common genes and DNA. The V and J calls and clone size are TCRdb's, not the authors'. In this sample the table shows some 470,000 distinct CDR3 sequences, about a fifth of which occur a single time. Of the sample, roughly 7.1% is held by the ten largest clones.

Reading the label with the study, this specimen's time point is: persistent/refractory GD, antithyroid drugs over 5 years with positive TRAb. RNA was extracted from PBMCs in TRIzol for both TCR sequencing and RNA sequencing. The diagnosis of Graves' disease was made according to American Thyroid Association guidelines. Recruitment of patients was carried out at an endocrinology department in Xi'an, China. Each patient gave about 8.1 milliliters of peripheral blood, collected in an EDTA anticoagulant tube. PBMCs were isolated by Ficoll Paque Plus density gradient separation without further T cell sorting. An Agilent 2100 Bioanalyzer and agarose gel were used to check RNA quality, and a NanoDrop 2000 was used to measure RNA concentration. With regard to this clonotype: The specificity of this receptor is unknown. No much larger clone is present one base from it, and per-base qualities are unavailable.

General findings and caveats noted by the study authors: Peripheral blood alone was examined, since thyroid tissue, which constituted the primary lesion, could not be accessed. The authors noted that the small sample size was a limitation that may lower accuracy. Preferential use of TRBV28, TRBJ1-2 and TRBJ2-5 was observed in persistent disease, whereas TRBV20-1 and TRBJ2-1 were favored in newly diagnosed disease. Persistent patients shared more public clonotypes among themselves (around 2,700) than newly diagnosed patients did (more than 950). Only the TCR beta chain was sequenced and analyzed. Lower TCR Shannon entropy and fewer highly expanded clones were observed in persistent Graves' disease patients than in newly diagnosed patients, which suggested clonal expansion.

The germline ends are 10 bases apart after V is trimmed by 1 base and J by 3 bases. For CDR1 and CDR2, the germline V gene (reference sequence) lists GTSNPN and SVGIG. The CDR3 runs 14 amino acids, cysteine and phenylalanine included. Just the 42-base CDR3 DNA is kept, in frame starting at base 1. This specimen consisted of peripheral blood mononuclear cells (PBMCs), obtained when the disease was refractory, from a patient treated with antithyroid drugs. The V and J genes are TRBV30 and TRBJ1-5; TRBD1 might be the D gene, on 6 matching bases. The receptor's source is a female donor with Graves disease. Here the CDR3 is given as CAWSEQGVNQPQHF. The DNA sequence is TGTGCCTGGAGTGAACAGGGTGTCAATCAGCCCCAGCATTTT.